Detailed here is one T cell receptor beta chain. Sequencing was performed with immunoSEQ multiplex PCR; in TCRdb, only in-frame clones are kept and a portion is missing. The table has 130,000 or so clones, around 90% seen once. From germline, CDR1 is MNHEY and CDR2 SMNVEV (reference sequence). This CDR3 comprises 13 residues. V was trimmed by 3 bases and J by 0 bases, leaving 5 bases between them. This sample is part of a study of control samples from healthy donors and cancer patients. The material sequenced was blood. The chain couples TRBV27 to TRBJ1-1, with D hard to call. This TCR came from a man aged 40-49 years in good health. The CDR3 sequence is CASSFSMNTEAFF. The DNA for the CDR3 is TGTGCCAGCAGTTTTTCGATGAACACTGAAGCTTTCTTT.